Following are 30 T cell receptor beta chains from one sample sequenced in a study of cytomegalovirus exposure and HLA in healthy donors. Use of 60 Vbeta and 13 Jbeta primers characterized the PCR. TCRdb keeps only in-frame clones here, not all; method: immunoSEQ multiplex PCR. Seen here are 50,000 or so clones, 55% to 85% observed once, and the top ten hold about 9.1%. Sequencing input: PBMCs. These receptors came from a woman in her 50s in good health and CMV-seronegative.

The CDR3 is CASSLRGSTDTQYF. In nucleotides, the CDR3 is TGTGCCAGCAGCTTACGCGGGAGCACAGATACGCAGTATTTT. The V and J genes are TRBV7-2 and TRBJ2-3, with a tentative D call TRBD2 (5 bases). Trimming took 2 bases from V and 0 from J, leaving 6 bases between them. The CDR3 has 14 residues. CDR1 is SGHTA and CDR2 is FQGNSA in the germline V gene.

As regards this clone: The CDR3 end shows no conserved phenylalanine or tryptophan, and so a read error is likely. V usage is TRBV2 and J usage is TRBJ1-5, with a possible D match to TRBD1 (5 bases). V was cut by 3 bases and J by 2 bases, with 8 bases left in between. The CDR3 spans 14 residues. Germline-derived CDR1 and CDR2 are SNHLY and FYNNEI. CDR3: CASSDRRGNQPQHV. In DNA form, the CDR3 reads TGTGCCAGCAGTGATCGCAGGGGCAATCAGCCCCAGCATGTT.

V and J are TRBV11-2 and TRBJ1-5; D remains unclear. The CDR3 length is 15 residues. Trimming shortened V by 4 bases and J by 0 bases, and 10 bases separated the two germline ends. The germline gives CDR1 SGHAT, CDR2 FQNNGV. The CDR3 DNA is TGTGCCAGCAGCTCTTCCGGGAATAGCAATCAGCCCCAGCATTTT. Its translation is CASSSSGNSNQPQHF.

CDR3 DNA sequence: TGTGCCAGCAGCTTAGCGCGGGGACTAGCGGGCGAGCAGTACTTC. Translated, it gives CASSLARGLAGEQYF. The gene calls are TRBV7-8 and TRBJ2-7; TRBD2 matches at 12 bases. The CDR3 extends over 15 amino acids. V trimming: 0 bases; J trimming: 6 bases; junction bases outside the gene matches: 3. The germline V gene encodes CDR1 SGHVS and CDR2 FQNEAQ.

This rearrangement joins TRBV29-1 to TRBJ2-5; 9 bases map to TRBD1. The DNA matches TRBJ2-7 better at its end, which makes the J call doubtful. This CDR3 is built from 13 residues. Germline loops: CDR1 SQVTM, CDR2 ANQGSEA. The DNA of the CDR3 is TGCAGCGTTGCGGGACAGGGTCTAGACGAGCAGTACTTC. Its translation: CSVAGQGLDEQYF.

This clone was observed once. The V gene is TRBV28, the J gene TRBJ1-5, with 10 bases that match TRBD1. CDR1 is MDHEN, CDR2 SYDVKM, per germline. The trim removed 4 bases at V and 5 bases at J, leaving 2 bases unmatched. The CDR3 runs 14 residues. CDR3 coding DNA: TGTGCCAGCAGTTCGACAGGGGGCTATCAGCCCCAGCATTTT. Encoded protein: CASSSTGGYQPQHF.

This clone was counted only a few times. This sequence joins TRBV5-8 and TRBJ1-5, with D perhaps TRBD1 (6 bases). V was shortened by 4 bases and J by 4 bases, with 9 bases between the two germline ends. In germline, CDR1 is SGHTS, CDR2 YDEGEE. The CDR3 runs to 13 residues. CDR3 DNA sequence: TGTGCCAGCAGCCAAAGGGGGAATCAGCCCCAGCATTTT. Amino acid sequence: CASSQRGNQPQHF.

The V gene is TRBV5-6, the J gene TRBJ1-4; D unclear. The CDR3 extends over 16 amino acids. V shed 4 bases and J shed 0 bases, with 13 bases lying between them. Germline CDR1 reads SGHDT; CDR2 reads YYEEEE. CDR3 loop: CASSRGLDSTNEKLFF. The CDR3, as DNA: TGTGCCAGCAGCCGGGGATTGGATTCAACTAATGAAAAACTGTTTTTT. The variable domain in full, with the rest retrieved from reference TRBV5-6 and TRBJ1-4, is DAGVTQSPTHLIKTRGQQVTLRCSPKSGHDTVSWYQQALGQGPQFIFQYYEEEERQRGNFPDRFSGHQFPNYSSELNVNALLLGDSALYLCASSRGLDSTNEKLFFGSGTQLSVL.

CDR3: CASGGTGTDTQYF. CDR3 nucleotide sequence: TGTGCCAGCGGCGGGACAGGCACAGATACGCAGTATTTT. V usage is TRBV27 and J usage is TRBJ2-3; a possible D gene is TRBD1 (7 bases). The CDR3 is 13 amino acids. The ends were cut back, 8 bases at V and 1 base at J, with 10 bases in the middle. Germline assignment: CDR1 MNHEY and CDR2 SMNVEV (reference sequence).

The chain uses TRBV27 and TRBJ2-7; tentative D call: TRBD2 (6 bases). Trimming shortened V by 4 bases and J by 3 bases, and 16 bases separated the two germline ends. Germline V lookup: CDR1 MNHEY, CDR2 SMNVEV (reference sequence). This CDR3 spans 15 amino acids. In DNA, the CDR3 is TGTGCCAGCAGTTCCCGGGGACTGGGGAGCTACGAGCAGTACTTC. It yields the protein CASSSRGLGSYEQYF.

This clone was seen a few times. V usage is TRBV4-1 and J usage is TRBJ2-3, with D possibly matching TRBD2 (5 bases). The CDR3 contains 15 residues. Trimming removed 0 bases at V and 2 bases at J, with 9 bases between. Germline lookup yields CDR1 MGHRA and CDR2 YSYEKL. CDR3 DNA: TGCGCCAGCAGCCAAGAGGAGGTGTACACAGATACGCAGTATTTT. This codes for CASSQEEVYTDTQYF.

The V and J genes are TRBV5-1 and TRBJ1-1; 8 positions match TRBD1. CDR1 and CDR2 from the germline V gene are SGHRS and YFSETQ. J was trimmed by 1 base and V by 4 bases; bases with no gene match: 3. The CDR3 contains 14 residues. CDR3 sequence (DNA): TGCGCCAGCAGCCGGGGACAGGAGAACACTGAAGCTTTCTTT. Residues: CASSRGQENTEAFF.

This clone was detected once. The chain couples TRBV6-5 to TRBJ2-7; weak D call: TRBD1 (5 bases). This CDR3 is 15 amino acids long. Germline assignment: CDR1 MNHEY and CDR2 SVGAGI. V was pared by 7 bases and J by 3 bases, with 19 bases between. The CDR3: CASTYHPAGNYEQYF. The CDR3 bases are TGTGCCAGCACCTACCACCCGGCAGGGAACTACGAGCAGTACTTC.

Notes on this clone: Because it lacks the conserved phenylalanine or tryptophan at the end, this CDR3 is likely a read error. The chain carries TRBV6-5 and TRBJ2-3; perhaps TRBD1 as D (6 bases). CDR3 length: 14 residues. Germline CDR1 reads MNHEY; CDR2 reads SVGAGI. V was trimmed by 6 bases and J by 1 base, leaving 11 bases between them. The CDR3 coding sequence is TGTGCCAGCAGGTCAGGGGTCGGCACAGATACGCAGTATGTT. Encoded protein: CASRSGVGTDTQYV.

The genes are TRBV2 and TRBJ2-5, with 11 bases aligning to TRBD1. The CDR3 covers 15 residues. CDR1 and CDR2 (germline): SNHLY, FYNNEI. V was pared by 6 bases and J by 5 bases, with 8 bases of the junction left unmatched. The CDR3 sequence: CASSVLGQGAETQYF. As DNA, the CDR3 is TGTGCCAGCAGCGTTTTAGGACAGGGGGCCGAGACCCAGTACTTC.

The chain combines TRBV10-1 with TRBJ2-7; no clear D gene. Germline V gene data show CDR1 as WNHNN and CDR2 as SYGVQD (reference sequence). The CDR3 extends over 9 amino acids. With 11 bases removed from V and 6 bases from J, the gap between germline ends came to 8 bases. As DNA, the CDR3 is TGCGCCGGCCGGAGCGAGCAGTACTTC. Protein sequence: CAGRSEQYF.

The genes are TRBV10-2 and TRBJ2-5; 8 positions match TRBD2. After removal of 8 bases from V and 4 bases from J, the junction contained 3 bases not matched to a gene. CDR3 length: 12 residues. Germline CDR1 reads WSHSY; CDR2 reads SAAADI. In nucleotides, the CDR3 is TGCGCCAGCTGGCTAGCGGGAGAGACCCAGTACTTC. It is translated as CASWLAGETQYF.

This chain connects TRBV7-3 to TRBJ2-7, with D perhaps TRBD1 (6 bases). Trimming cost V 5 bases and J 2 bases, with 10 bases left between them. Germline V gene sequence: CDR1 SGHTA, CDR2 FQGTGA. The CDR3 spans 13 residues. CDR3 loop: CASSLGQPYEQYF. The CDR3, as DNA: TGTGCCAGCAGCCTTGGACAGCCCTACGAGCAGTACTTC.

This chain joins TRBV21-1 and TRBJ2-5; the tabulated D call, TRBD1, remains unverified against the DNA. The J call may be incorrect, as the DNA end agrees better with TRBJ2-7. TRBV21-1 is listed as a pseudogene. The CDR3 has 16 residues. Written as DNA, the CDR3 is TGTGCCAGCAGCAAAGCACTTGGACAGGGGGCCTACGAGCAGTACTTC. This translates into CASSKALGQGAYEQYF.

The chain joins TRBV5-1 to TRBJ2-3; D may be TRBD2 (5 bases). Trimming stripped 5 bases from V and 5 bases from J, with 15 bases between. In germline, CDR1 is SGHRS, CDR2 YFSETQ. The CDR3 runs 14 residues. This CDR3 reads CASRARTGLDTQYF. In DNA form, the CDR3 reads TGCGCCAGCAGGGCGAGGACTGGCCTAGATACGCAGTATTTT.

In DNA, the CDR3 is TGTGCCAGCAGTCTCAGGGTGGGAAACTATGGCTACACCTTC. Its protein is CASSLRVGNYGYTF. The chain is built from TRBV6-5 and TRBJ1-2; D might be TRBD1 (5 bases). V was cut by 5 bases and J by 2 bases, with 12 bases left in between. The CDR3 runs to 14 residues. The germline gives CDR1 MNHEY, CDR2 SVGAGI.

Details on this clone: Since no conserved phenylalanine or tryptophan closes the CDR3, a read error is the likely cause. This chain joins TRBV27 and TRBJ1-1, with 8 bases identical to TRBD1. The germline gives CDR1 MNHEY, CDR2 SMNVEV (reference sequence). The CDR3 is 13 residues long. V shed 7 bases, J shed 5 bases, and the junction held 6 bases outside the gene matches. The CDR3 nucleotides are TGTGCCAGCAAGGACAGGGCGCGGACTGAAGCTTTCGTT. It codes for CASKDRARTEAFV.

The sample holds a few counts of this clone. This chain joins TRBV30 and TRBJ2-1, with D possibly matching TRBD2 (5 bases). The V gene's germline CDR1 is GTSNPN and CDR2 SVGIG (reference sequence). The CDR3 covers 11 residues. CDR3: CAGSQYNEQFF. In nucleotides, the CDR3 is TGTGCTGGGAGCCAATACAATGAGCAGTTCTTC.

This chain uses TRBV7-8 with TRBJ2-3; a weak D match, TRBD1 (5 bases). The CDR3 covers 18 residues. CDR1 is SGHVS, CDR2 FQNEAQ, per germline. V was trimmed by 0 bases and J by 0 bases, leaving 16 bases between them. CDR3 region: CASSLARSTATSTDTQYF. The CDR3 DNA reads TGTGCCAGCAGCTTAGCGCGGTCGACAGCGACTAGCACAGATACGCAGTATTTT.

Of note for this clone: Lacking the conserved final phenylalanine or tryptophan, this CDR3 likely reflects a read error. The chain carries TRBV30 and TRBJ1-6, with TRBD1 as a possible D gene (5 bases). CDR3 length equals 14 residues. Germline V gives CDR1 GTSNPN, CDR2 SVGIG (reference sequence). Trimming took off 2 bases at V and 4 bases at J, with 9 bases between the two ends. CDR3 DNA sequence: TGTGCCTGGAGTTTAGGACAATATAATTCACCCCTCCACGTT. Amino acids: CAWSLGQYNSPLHV.

This chain connects TRBV19 to TRBJ2-7, with unresolved D. Trimming shortened V by 5 bases and J by 2 bases, and 10 bases separated the two germline ends. The V gene's germline CDR1 is LNHDA and CDR2 SQIVND (reference sequence). This CDR3 region has 13 residues. As DNA, the CDR3 is TGTGCCAGTAGTGTGACGGGTACCTACGAGCAGTACTTC. Translating gives CASSVTGTYEQYF.

The chain uses TRBV7-9 and TRBJ1-5, with 8 bases that match TRBD1. The germline V gene encodes CDR1 SEHNR and CDR2 FQNEAQ (reference sequence). The CDR3 length is 13 residues. V shed 5 bases and J 5 bases; nucleotides not matched to a gene: 2. The CDR3 DNA follows: TGTGCCAGCAGCAAGGACAGGGATCAGCCCCAGCATTTT. Its translation: CASSKDRDQPQHF.

The J gene is TRBJ1-6, the V gene TRBV27, with 7 bases lining up with TRBD1. This CDR3 contains 14 residues. V gave up 6 bases and J gave up 7 bases; unmatched junction bases: 6. Germline V CDR1 and CDR2: MNHEY, SMNVEV (reference sequence). In DNA form, the CDR3 reads TGTGCCAGCAGCTTGACAGGGAGAAATTCACCCCTCCACTTT. Translation gives CASSLTGRNSPLHF.

V is TRBV19 and J is TRBJ2-7; D gene unclear. Germline V gene data show CDR1 as LNHDA and CDR2 as SQIVND (reference sequence). This CDR3 is 11 amino acids long. V gave up 10 bases and J gave up 6 bases, with 13 bases separating them. CDR3 amino acids: CATTSRAEQYF. The CDR3 DNA reads as TGTGCCACTACGTCGCGCGCCGAGCAGTACTTC.

The V gene is TRBV7-2, the J gene TRBJ1-4, with D perhaps matching TRBD1 (5 bases). Germline loops: CDR1 SGHTA, CDR2 FQGNSA. CDR3 length equals 14 residues. V shed 1 base and J shed 8 bases, with 11 bases lying between them. CDR3 bases: TGTGCCAGCAGCTTAGGCGCAGGGTCCGAAAAACTGTTTTTT. Protein product: CASSLGAGSEKLFF. The whole variable domain, remainder taken from reference TRBV7-2 and TRBJ1-4, is GAGVSQSPSNKVTEKGKDVELRCDPISGHTALYWYRQSLGQGLEFLIYFQGNSAPDKSGLPSDRFSAERTGGSVSTLTIQRTQQEDSAVYLCASSLGAGSEKLFFGSGTQLSVL.